A single sample is the source of the 23 T cell receptor beta chains below, sequenced in a study of cytomegalovirus exposure and HLA in healthy donors. The PCR employed 60 Vbeta primers together with 13 Jbeta primers. TCRdb keeps only in-frame clones here, not all; method: immunoSEQ multiplex PCR. This table holds some 110,000 clones, around three quarters found once. Sequenced: PBMCs. These TCRs come from a man in his thirties or forties in good health and CMV-seropositive.

V is TRBV6-5 and J is TRBJ2-7; D may be TRBD1 (5 bases). CDR3 length: 13 amino acids. CDR1 MNHEY and CDR2 SVGAGI come from the germline V gene. With 4 bases removed from V and 7 bases from J, the gap between germline ends came to 14 bases. CDR3 sequence (DNA): TGTGCCAGCAGTTTTAGGGGCGCCTCGGAGCAGTACTTC. Its translation: CASSFRGASEQYF.

This clone has more than one count but fewer than ten. The gene calls are TRBV7-3 and TRBJ2-1; 7 bases agree with TRBD1. The germline CDR1 and CDR2 sequences are SGHTA and FQGTGA. Trimming at V came to 4 bases and at J to 8 bases, leaving 8 bases not matched to a gene. The CDR3 spans 14 residues. CDR3 sequence reads: CASSSGQVADEQFF. CDR3 bases: TGTGCCAGCAGCTCCGGACAGGTTGCCGATGAGCAGTTCTTC.

The chain couples TRBV4-2 to TRBJ2-5, with 7 bases fitting TRBD2. The CDR3 contains 14 residues. The germline gives CDR1 LGHNA, CDR2 YNFKEQ. V gave up 4 bases and J gave up 3 bases; unmatched junction bases: 5. The DNA of the CDR3 is TGTGCCAGCAGCCTCAGCGGGGCCGAAGAGACCCAGTACTTC. It encodes CASSLSGAEETQYF.

Concerning this clone: One junction end does not reproduce the germline sequence, and a read error may be involved. This rearrangement joins TRBV7-9 to TRBJ1-5; possible D gene TRBD1, 6 bases. CDR1 SEHNR and CDR2 FQNEAQ come from the germline V gene (reference sequence). This CDR3 region has 14 residues. The CDR3: CSSSFRQGNQPQHF. The CDR3 nucleotides read TGTTCCAGCAGCTTCAGACAGGGCAATCAGCCCCAGCATTTT.

This clone has only one observation. The V gene is TRBV27, the J gene TRBJ1-1, with D perhaps TRBD1 (5 bases). V was shortened by 3 bases and J by 5 bases, with 10 bases between the two germline ends. The length of the CDR3 is 13 residues. Germline CDR1 and CDR2: MNHEY and SMNVEV (reference sequence). DNA of the CDR3: TGTGCCAGCAGTTTCAGGGAAGGGACTGAAGCTTTCTTT. This encodes CASSFREGTEAFF.

The chain employs TRBV9 and TRBJ2-5, with D possibly being TRBD2 (6 bases). CDR1 and CDR2 (germline): SGDLS, YYNGEE. This CDR3 contains 17 residues. V was pared by 0 bases and J by 1 base, with 16 bases between. CDR3 nucleotides: TGTGCCAGCAGCGTAGCTGGCAGCGGAGGGGCCCAAGAGACCCAGTACTTC. This codes for CASSVAGSGGAQETQYF. The entire variable domain, with the rest obtained from reference TRBV9 and TRBJ2-5, is as follows: DSGVTQTPKHLITATGQRVTLRCSPRSGDLSVYWYQQSLDQGLQFLIQYYNGEERAKGNILERFSAQQFPDLHSELNLSSLELGDSALYFCASSVAGSGGAQETQYFGPGTRLLVL.

The chain combines TRBV7-9 with TRBJ2-3; D is possibly TRBD2 (5 bases). CDR1 is SEHNR, CDR2 FQNEAQ, per germline (reference sequence). V was cut by 1 base and J by 5 bases, with 13 bases left in between. This CDR3 contains 15 residues. The CDR3, as DNA: TGTGCCAGCAGCTTAGTCGGGGTCGGAAAAGATACGCAGTATTTT. This encodes CASSLVGVGKDTQYF.

The gene calls are TRBV7-3 and TRBJ2-1; TRBD1 matches at 7 bases. With V trimmed by 4 bases and J by 4 bases, 7 bases remained unmatched. From germline, CDR1 is SGHTA and CDR2 FQGTGA. The CDR3 has 15 amino acids. DNA for the CDR3: TGTGCCAGCAGCTACGCCGGGACAGAATACAATGAGCAGTTCTTC. Translation gives CASSYAGTEYNEQFF.

The chain recombines TRBV9 with TRBJ1-3; a weak D match, TRBD1 (5 bases). Germline V gene sequence: CDR1 SGDLS, CDR2 YYNGEE. The CDR3 extends over 16 amino acids. Deletions cut 3 bases from V and 3 bases from J, with 16 bases between. CDR3 protein: CASSAVQNRFGNTIYF. For the CDR3, the DNA is TGTGCCAGCAGCGCCGTACAGAACAGGTTTGGAAACACCATATATTTT.

This clone was observed once. The V call is TRBV5-4, the J call TRBJ2-7; unclear D gene. Trimming stripped 1 base from V and 4 bases from J, with 6 bases between. The CDR3 sequence is 12 residues long. Germline lookup yields CDR1 SGHNT and CDR2 YYREEE (reference sequence). The CDR3 DNA is TGTGCCAGCAGCTTGCGCGGTTACGAGCAGTACTTC. Translation: CASSLRGYEQYF.

This clone has only a few counts. V gene TRBV5-1 combines with J gene TRBJ2-2; TRBD2 matches at 9 bases. Germline CDR1 SGHRS, CDR2 YFSETQ. With V trimmed by 1 base and J by 2 bases, 6 bases remained unmatched. The CDR3 has 17 amino acids. The DNA of the CDR3 is TGCGCCAGCAGCTTGTATAGCGGGGGCCGTAACACCGGGGAGCTGTTTTTT. This sequence encodes CASSLYSGGRNTGELFF.

The V and J genes are TRBV6-6 and TRBJ2-7, with a weak D call TRBD2 (6 bases). V was clipped by 6 bases and J by 5 bases, with 20 bases between them. Germline CDR1 MNHNY, CDR2 SVGAGI (reference sequence). The CDR3 sequence is 15 residues long. For the CDR3, the DNA is TGTGCCAGCAGCACCTGGAGGGGAAGAGCGGACGAGCAGTACTTC. Translation gives CASSTWRGRADEQYF.

This clone was recorded once. V usage is TRBV4-2 and J usage is TRBJ2-7, with a tentative D call TRBD2 (6 bases). V was trimmed by 0 bases and J by 3 bases, leaving 15 bases between them. This CDR3 has 16 amino acids. Germline CDR1 LGHNA, CDR2 YNFKEQ. CDR3 in DNA: TGTGCCAGCAGCCAAGATCCCCTAGCGCACTTCTACGAGCAGTACTTC. Translation: CASSQDPLAHFYEQYF.

J is TRBJ2-1 and V is TRBV19; tentative D call: TRBD2 (5 bases). Germline CDR1 and CDR2: LNHDA and SQIVND (reference sequence). Trimming shortened V by 7 bases and J by 2 bases, and 12 bases separated the two germline ends. The CDR3 is made up of 14 amino acids. DNA for the CDR3: TGTGCCAGTACCTTAGCGAATACCTACAATGAGCAGTTCTTC. Amino acids: CASTLANTYNEQFF.

The chain uses TRBV20-1 and TRBJ2-7; the D gene is possibly TRBD2 (5 bases). Per the germline V gene, CDR1 is DFQATT and CDR2 is SNEGSKA (reference sequence). The CDR3 loop spans 11 amino acids. Trimming took 3 bases from V and 3 from J, leaving 6 bases between them. The CDR3 coding sequence is TGCAGTGCTAGGGGAGACTACGAGCAGTACTTC. Its translation is CSARGDYEQYF.

V and J are TRBV9 and TRBJ2-1; weak D call: TRBD2 (6 bases). V lost 0 bases, J lost 3 bases, and 10 bases lay in between. The V gene's germline CDR1 is SGDLS and CDR2 YYNGEE. This CDR3 spans 15 amino acids. The CDR3 bases are TGTGCCAGCAGCGTAGATCCGGGGGTCTACAATGAGCAGTTCTTC. As protein: CASSVDPGVYNEQFF.

This chain links TRBV9 with TRBJ2-3; TRBD1 agrees at 9 bases. CDR3 length equals 17 residues. V shed 4 bases and J 4 bases; nucleotides not matched to a gene: 13. The germline V gene encodes CDR1 SGDLS and CDR2 YYNGEE. CDR3 residues: CASSPRGGTGRADTQYF. In DNA form, the CDR3 reads TGTGCCAGCAGCCCACGAGGGGGGACAGGGAGGGCAGATACGCAGTATTTT. The full variable domain, its missing parts supplied by reference TRBV9 and TRBJ2-3, is DSGVTQTPKHLITATGQRVTLRCSPRSGDLSVYWYQQSLDQGLQFLIQYYNGEERAKGNILERFSAQQFPDLHSELNLSSLELGDSALYFCASSPRGGTGRADTQYFGPGTRLTVL.

About this clone: Relative to the germline gene, one junction end is altered; a read error may explain this. The chain joins TRBV4-3 to TRBJ2-7, with a weak D call TRBD1 (6 bases). Germline V CDR1 and CDR2: LGHNA, YSLEER. This CDR3 comprises 13 residues. CDR3 region: CVSSPRGSYEQYF. The CDR3 DNA reads TGCGTCAGCAGCCCCAGGGGTTCCTACGAGCAGTACTTC.

The chain links TRBV18 to TRBJ2-1, with TRBD2 identical over 9 bases. The CDR3 is made up of 13 amino acids. Germline-derived CDR1 and CDR2 are KGHSH and LQKENI. Trimming at V came to 5 bases and at J to 8 bases, leaving 4 bases not matched to a gene. Written as DNA, the CDR3 is TGTGCCAGCTCAGGACTAGCGCAGGATGAGCAGTTCTTC. It codes for CASSGLAQDEQFF.

The chain has TRBV9 and TRBJ2-7; 7 bases align to TRBD1. Germline trimming cut 4 bases from V and 3 bases from J; bases unmatched to any gene: 7. CDR1 and CDR2 from the germline V gene are SGDLS and YYNGEE. The CDR3 covers 14 residues. CDR3: CASSPGQSGYEQYF. DNA of the CDR3: TGTGCCAGCAGCCCGGGACAGTCGGGCTACGAGCAGTACTTC.

The chain is built from TRBV6-5 and TRBJ2-3; TRBD2 might be the D (6 bases). This CDR3 is 14 amino acids long. Trimming pared 6 bases from V and 12 bases from J, leaving 22 bases between. CDR1 is MNHEY, CDR2 SVGAGI, per germline. The DNA for the CDR3 is TGTGCCAGCAGCCCCCCGGGACTCCCAAGGGCCCAGTATTTT. This gives the protein CASSPPGLPRAQYF.

The gene calls are TRBV7-6 and TRBJ1-3; TRBD1 matches at 9 bases. The CDR3 runs to 20 residues. With 2 bases clipped from V and 0 bases from J, the junction kept 14 bases outside the gene matches. Germline lookup yields CDR1 SGHVS and CDR2 FNYEAQ. The CDR3 nucleotides are TGTGCCAGCAGCTTATACCCCCCGACAGGGGGAAGGACCTCTGGAAACACCATATATTTT. Translating gives CASSLYPPTGGRTSGNTIYF.

The chain couples TRBV7-3 to TRBJ2-2; D is undetermined. This CDR3 has 15 amino acids. The V gene lost 1 base and the J gene lost 6 bases, with 12 bases spanning the gap. Germline values: CDR1 SGHTA, CDR2 FQGTGA. For the CDR3, the DNA is TGTGCCAGCAGCTTAATGACGGCGACTCCCGGGGAGCTGTTTTTT. Amino acid sequence: CASSLMTATPGELFF.